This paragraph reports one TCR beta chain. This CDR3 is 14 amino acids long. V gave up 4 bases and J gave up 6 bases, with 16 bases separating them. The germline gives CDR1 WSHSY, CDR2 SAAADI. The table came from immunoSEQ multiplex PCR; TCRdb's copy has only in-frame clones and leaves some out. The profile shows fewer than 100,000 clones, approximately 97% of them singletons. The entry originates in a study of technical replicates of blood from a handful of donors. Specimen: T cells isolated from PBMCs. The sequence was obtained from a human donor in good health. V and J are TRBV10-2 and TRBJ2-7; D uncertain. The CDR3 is CASSALIPPGEQYF. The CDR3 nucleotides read TGCGCCAGCAGTGCTTTAATCCCCCCGGGCGAGCAGTACTTC.